A single TCR beta chain is shown here with its context. Its antigen remains undetermined. No much larger clonotype is one base removed from it; base qualities were not supplied. Systemically healthy Caucasian individuals from Russia, approximately 39 in total and aged roughly 6 to 100 years, were included as donors. Each donor gave 8 to 10 milliliters of peripheral blood, drawn into EDTA-treated Vacutainer tubes. Ficoll-Paque density-gradient centrifugation was used to isolate PBMCs, with at least 7 million obtained per sample. Trizol reagent was used to extract total RNA from the PBMCs, yielding at least 5.5 micrograms per sample. Naive CD45RAhigh/CD27high T cell percentages were measured by flow cytometry on a PBMC aliquot from every donor. This specimen comes from a study of blood T cells in healthy people across ages (dated by TCRdb to the mid-2010s). In the study overall: Template switching captured roughly one uniquely barcoded TCR beta cDNA molecule per two T cells in model experiments. Age-related changes in TCR beta repertoire diversity were measured in the study by deep sequencing normalized with unique cDNA molecular identifiers. To avoid experimental bias, donors of different ages were randomly spread across the sequencing lanes. Using the same blood draw, the study looked at two additional independent replicas of 1 million unique cDNA reads for two donors, one aged 18 to 30 and the other aged 80 or older. Four age groups were formed from the donors: young (average 16 years), middle-aged (less than 40), aged (more than 55) and long-lived (more than 75).

The CDR3, from cysteine to phenylalanine, totals 19 residues. Only the CDR3 part of the read is kept: 57 bases, read in frame from the first base. For this chain, trimming is 4 bases at the V end and 4 bases at the J end, and the number of junction bases without a gene match is 17. CDR1 MNHEY and CDR2 SVGAGI are derived from the germline V gene. The library was obtained by 5' RACE. Instrument used: Illumina HiSeq 2500. The second PCR ran for roughly 7 to 12 cycles and used a J-beta primer mix along with a sample-barcoded 5' primer. Each TCR beta cDNA molecule received a unique molecular identifier from a template-switch 5' adaptor carrying 12 random nucleotides. At least 2.5 million CDR3-containing paired-end reads were obtained from each sample. First-strand cDNA was synthesized from all RNA with the Mint cDNA synthesis kit, primed by a TRBC-specific oligonucleotide. Following uracil-DNA glycosylase treatment, all cDNA underwent a first 18-cycle PCR with the universal primers M1SS and BC2_uni_R. The published analysis was carried out like this. For normalization, 1 million high-quality reads, each with a distinct molecular identifier, were randomly selected from each sample. Reads sharing molecular identifiers were discarded rather than binned into consensus sequences. CDR3 identification, clonotype clustering and error correction used MiTCR with a Q25 quality threshold and the strictest error-elimination algorithm. A nonparametric unseen species model using Euler transformation provided a lower-bound estimate of total TCR beta diversity. TCRdb trimmed the raw reads at Q25, called clones with MiXCR and kept productive beta chains. Rows are combined by CDR3 protein, so each entry shows the most common genes and DNA. The V and J calls follow TCRdb's processing rather than the paper's. This sample lists about 680,000 distinct CDR3 sequences; 49% were detected once. The ten most abundant clones make up 30% to 40% of the sample.

Beyond this particular receptor, the publication reports: Donor CMV infection status was unknown, potentially confounding age-related changes in expanded clonotypes. Compared with the aged group, more naive CD4+ T cells, fewer expanded clones and increased TCR diversity were shown by the long-lived group, suggesting age selection. Total diversity estimates from one million sequenced T cells were considered lower bounds and underestimates. There was a strong correlation between observed TCR beta diversity and the percentage of naive T cells measured by flow cytometry. Because profiling used bulk unsorted PBMCs, naive and antigen-experienced compartments could not be compared conclusively. As age increased, observed TCR beta diversity per million T cells dropped in a roughly linear way, and a significant reduction was already evident by age approximately 40.

The sequence came from a woman aged 60-75 years in good health. The sequence is built from TRBV6-5 and TRBJ2-3; a stretch of 10 junction bases matches TRBD2. Sequencing was done on a sample of blood. At the DNA level, the sequence is TGTGCCAGCAGTTTACGAACTAGGTTGACTAGCGGGTCGGCAGATACGCAGTATTTT. Its coded protein is CASSLRTRLTSGSADTQYF.